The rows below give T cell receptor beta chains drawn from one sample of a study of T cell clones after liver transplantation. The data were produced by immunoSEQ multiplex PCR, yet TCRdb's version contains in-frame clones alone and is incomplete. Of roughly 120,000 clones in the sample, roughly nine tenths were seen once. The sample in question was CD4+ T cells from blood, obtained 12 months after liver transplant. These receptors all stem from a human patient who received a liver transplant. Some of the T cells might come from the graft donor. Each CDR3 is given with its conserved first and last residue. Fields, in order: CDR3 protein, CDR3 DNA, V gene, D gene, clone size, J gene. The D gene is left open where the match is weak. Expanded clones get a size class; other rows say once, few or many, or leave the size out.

CDR3aa: CASSLAGLASPGAKNIQYF
CDR3nt: TGTGCCAGCAGCTTAGCTGGACTAGCATCTCCGGGGGCCAAAAACATTCAGTACTTC
v_gene: TRBV7-8
d_gene: TRBD2
abundance: .
j_gene: TRBJ2-4

CDR3aa: CASSRTGTPEKLFF
CDR3nt: TGTGCCAGCAGCCGCACCGGGACTCCAGAAAAACTGTTTTTT
v_gene: TRBV7-9
d_gene: .
abundance: .
j_gene: TRBJ1-4

CDR3aa: CASSLGAATGELFF
CDR3nt: TGTGCCAGCAGTTTGGGTGCGGCCACCGGGGAGCTGTTTTTT
v_gene: TRBV28
d_gene: .
abundance: .
j_gene: TRBJ2-2

CDR3aa: CASSLDGRTQETQYF
CDR3nt: TGTGCCAGCAGCTTGGACGGGAGGACACAAGAGACCCAGTACTTC
v_gene: TRBV5-4
d_gene: TRBD2
abundance: few
j_gene: TRBJ2-5

CDR3aa: CSVEQRHNEQFF
CDR3nt: TGCAGCGTTGAACAGCGGCACAATGAGCAGTTCTTC
v_gene: TRBV29-1
d_gene: .
abundance: .
j_gene: TRBJ2-1

CDR3aa: CASSLLSRAGGELFF
CDR3nt: TGCGCCAGCAGCTTGCTCTCCAGGGCGGGCGGGGAGCTGTTTTTT
v_gene: TRBV5-1
d_gene: .
abundance: .
j_gene: TRBJ2-2

CDR3aa: CASSQDRRQGFHEQYF
CDR3nt: TGTGCCAGCAGCCAAGATCGGCGGCAGGGGTTTCACGAGCAGTACTTC
v_gene: TRBV4-2
d_gene: .
abundance: .
j_gene: TRBJ2-7

CDR3aa: CASSPGRQGAQPQHF
CDR3nt: TGCGCCAGCAGCCCGGGTAGACAGGGGGCTCAGCCCCAGCATTTT
v_gene: TRBV4-1
d_gene: TRBD1
abundance: .
j_gene: TRBJ1-5

CDR3aa: CASSELARTQYF
CDR3nt: TGTGCCAGCAGCGAACTAGCACGTACGCAGTATTTT
v_gene: TRBV7-8
d_gene: .
abundance: .
j_gene: TRBJ2-3

CDR3aa: CASTIFGTSDNEQFF
CDR3nt: TGTGCCAGCACCATCTTCGGGACTAGCGACAATGAGCAGTTCTTC
v_gene: TRBV11-3
d_gene: TRBD2
abundance: .
j_gene: TRBJ2-1

CDR3aa: CASSLGSLSTGELFF
CDR3nt: TGCGCCAGCAGCTTGGGGAGCCTCTCCACCGGGGAGCTGTTTTTT
v_gene: TRBV5-1
d_gene: .
abundance: .
j_gene: TRBJ2-2

CDR3aa: CASSSGPGGNQPQHF
CDR3nt: TGTGCCAGCAGTTCCGGTCCAGGGGGCAATCAGCCCCAGCATTTT
v_gene: TRBV6-5
d_gene: .
abundance: .
j_gene: TRBJ1-5

CDR3aa: CASSLDSNEQFF
CDR3nt: TGTGCCAGCAGCTTGGACAGCAATGAGCAGTTCTTC
v_gene: TRBV5-4
d_gene: .
abundance: .
j_gene: TRBJ2-1

CDR3aa: CASSQDPAGSYEQYF
CDR3nt: TGCGCCAGCAGCCAAGATCCGGCAGGGAGCTACGAGCAGTACTTC
v_gene: TRBV4-1
d_gene: .
abundance: .
j_gene: TRBJ2-7